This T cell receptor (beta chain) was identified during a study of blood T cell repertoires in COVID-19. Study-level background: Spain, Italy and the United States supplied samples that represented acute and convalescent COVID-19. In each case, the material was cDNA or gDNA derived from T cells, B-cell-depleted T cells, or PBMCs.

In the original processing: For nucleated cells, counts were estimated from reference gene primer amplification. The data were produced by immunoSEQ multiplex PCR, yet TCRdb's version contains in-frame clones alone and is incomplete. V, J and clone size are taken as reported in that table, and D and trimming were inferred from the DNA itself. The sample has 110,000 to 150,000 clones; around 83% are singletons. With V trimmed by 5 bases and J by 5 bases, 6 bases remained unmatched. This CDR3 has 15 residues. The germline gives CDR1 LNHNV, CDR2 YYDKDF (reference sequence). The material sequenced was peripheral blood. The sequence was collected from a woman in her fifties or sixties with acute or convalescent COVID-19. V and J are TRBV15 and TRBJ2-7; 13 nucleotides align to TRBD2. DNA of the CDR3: TGTGCCACCAGCCCGGGACTAGCGGGGCTAGACGAGCAGTACTTC. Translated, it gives CATSPGLAGLDEQYF.